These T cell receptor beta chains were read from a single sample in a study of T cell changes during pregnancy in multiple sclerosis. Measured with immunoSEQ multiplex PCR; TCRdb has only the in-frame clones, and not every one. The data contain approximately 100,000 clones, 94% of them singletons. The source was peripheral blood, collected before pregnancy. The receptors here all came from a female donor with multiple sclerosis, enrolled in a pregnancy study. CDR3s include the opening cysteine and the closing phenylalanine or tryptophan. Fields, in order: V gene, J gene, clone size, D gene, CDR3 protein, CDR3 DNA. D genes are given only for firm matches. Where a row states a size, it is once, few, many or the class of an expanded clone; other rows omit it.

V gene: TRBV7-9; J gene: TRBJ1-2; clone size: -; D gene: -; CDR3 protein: CASSLEGNYGYTF; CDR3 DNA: TGTGCCAGCAGCTTAGAGGGGAACTATGGCTACACCTTC
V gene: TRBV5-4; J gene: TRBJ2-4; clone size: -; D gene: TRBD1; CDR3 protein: CASSLDGQGEAKNIQYF; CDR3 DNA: TGTGCCAGCAGCTTGGACGGACAGGGGGAGGCCAAAAACATTCAGTACTTC
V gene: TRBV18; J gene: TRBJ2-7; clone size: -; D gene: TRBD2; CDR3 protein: CASSPGTSYQNYEQYF; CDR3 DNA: TGTGCCAGCTCACCCGGGACTAGCTACCAAAACTACGAGCAGTACTTC
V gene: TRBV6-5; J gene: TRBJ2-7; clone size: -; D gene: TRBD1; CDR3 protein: CASRRGHEQYF; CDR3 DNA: TGTGCCAGCAGGAGGGGGCACGAGCAGTACTTC
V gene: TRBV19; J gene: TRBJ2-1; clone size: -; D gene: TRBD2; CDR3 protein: CASSIAAGVTYNEQFF; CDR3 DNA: TGTGCCAGTAGTATAGCGGCGGGAGTCACCTACAATGAGCAGTTCTTC
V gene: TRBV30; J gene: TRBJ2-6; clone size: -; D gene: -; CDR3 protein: CAWSVGRLSGANVLTF; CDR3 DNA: TGTGCCTGGAGTGTTGGCAGGCTCTCTGGGGCCAACGTCCTGACTTTC
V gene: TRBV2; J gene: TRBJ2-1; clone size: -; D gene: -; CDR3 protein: CASSPSRDYNEQFF; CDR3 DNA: TGTGCCAGCAGCCCGTCGCGGGACTACAATGAGCAGTTCTTC
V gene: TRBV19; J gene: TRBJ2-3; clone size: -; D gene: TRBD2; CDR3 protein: CASSIEGLAGGSYF; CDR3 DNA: TGTGCCAGTAGTATAGAGGGACTAGCGGGAGGGTCGTATTTT
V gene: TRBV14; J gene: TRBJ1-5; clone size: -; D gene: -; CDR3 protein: CASSQAGGNQPQHF; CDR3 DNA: TGTGCCAGCAGCCAAGCAGGGGGCAATCAGCCCCAGCATTTT
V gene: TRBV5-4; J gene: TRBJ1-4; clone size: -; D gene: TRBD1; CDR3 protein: CASSRKGQGNEKLFF; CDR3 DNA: TGTGCCAGCAGCCGAAAGGGACAGGGGAATGAAAAACTGTTTTTT
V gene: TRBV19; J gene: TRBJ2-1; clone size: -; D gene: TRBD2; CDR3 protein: CASSIAGGSSYNEQFF; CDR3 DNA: TGTGCCAGTAGTATAGCGGGCGGGAGCTCCTACAATGAGCAGTTCTTC
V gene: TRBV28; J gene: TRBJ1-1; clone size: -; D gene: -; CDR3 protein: CASSLWGGVTEAFF; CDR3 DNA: TGTGCCAGCAGTTTATGGGGGGGGGTAACTGAAGCTTTCTTT
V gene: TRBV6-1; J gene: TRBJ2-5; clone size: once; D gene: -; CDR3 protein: CASSDRQETQYF; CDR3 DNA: TGTGCCAGCAGTGACCGTCAAGAGACCCAGTACTTC
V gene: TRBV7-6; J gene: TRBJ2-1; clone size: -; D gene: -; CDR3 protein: CASSPKAVWRYNEQFF; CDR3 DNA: TGTGCCAGCAGCCCAAAAGCCGTCTGGCGGTACAATGAGCAGTTCTTC
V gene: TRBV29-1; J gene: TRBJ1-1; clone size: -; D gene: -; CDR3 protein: CSVVGENTEAFF; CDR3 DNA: TGCAGCGTTGTGGGAGAGAACACTGAAGCTTTCTTT
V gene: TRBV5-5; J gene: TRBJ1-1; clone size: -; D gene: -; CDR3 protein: CASSSSLRGIEAFF; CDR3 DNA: TGTGCCAGCAGCTCCTCACTCAGGGGAATTGAAGCTTTCTTT
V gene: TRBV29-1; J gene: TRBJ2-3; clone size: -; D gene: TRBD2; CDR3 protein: CSAGGGSHTATQYF; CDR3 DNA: TGCAGCGCTGGGGGGGGGAGTCACACGGCTACGCAGTATTTT
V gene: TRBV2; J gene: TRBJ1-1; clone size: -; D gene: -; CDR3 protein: CASSPMGGTEAFF; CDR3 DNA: TGTGCCAGCAGCCCAATGGGGGGAACTGAAGCTTTCTTT
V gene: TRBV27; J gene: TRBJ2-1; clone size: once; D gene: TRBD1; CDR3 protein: CASSLTGGNYNEQFF; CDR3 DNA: TGTGCCAGCAGTTTGACAGGGGGCAACTACAATGAGCAGTTCTTC
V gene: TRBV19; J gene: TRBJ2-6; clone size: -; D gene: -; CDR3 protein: CASTPNRALLSGANVLTF; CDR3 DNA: TGTGCCAGTACCCCTAACAGGGCCCTTCTCTCTGGGGCCAACGTCCTGACTTTC
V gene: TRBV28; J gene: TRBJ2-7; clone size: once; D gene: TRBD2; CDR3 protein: CASRGGVYEQYF; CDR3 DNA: TGTGCCAGCAGGGGGGGGGTCTACGAGCAGTACTTC
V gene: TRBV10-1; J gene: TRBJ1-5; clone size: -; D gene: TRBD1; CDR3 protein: CASITGQGGQPQHF; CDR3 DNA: TGCGCCAGCATCACAGGACAGGGGGGTCAGCCCCAGCATTTT